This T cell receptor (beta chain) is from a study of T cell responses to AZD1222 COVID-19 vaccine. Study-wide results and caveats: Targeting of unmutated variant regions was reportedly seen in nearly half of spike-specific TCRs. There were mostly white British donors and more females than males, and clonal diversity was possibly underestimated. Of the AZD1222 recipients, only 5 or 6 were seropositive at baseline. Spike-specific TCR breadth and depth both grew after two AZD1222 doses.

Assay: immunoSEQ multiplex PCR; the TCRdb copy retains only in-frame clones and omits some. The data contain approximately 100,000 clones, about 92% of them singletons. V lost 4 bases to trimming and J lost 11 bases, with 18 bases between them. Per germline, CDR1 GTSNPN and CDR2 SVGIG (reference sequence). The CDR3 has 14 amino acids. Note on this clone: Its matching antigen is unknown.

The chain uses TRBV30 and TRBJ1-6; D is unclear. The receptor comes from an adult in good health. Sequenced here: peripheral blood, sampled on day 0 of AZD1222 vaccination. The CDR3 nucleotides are TGTGCCTGGACCATCGACACAGCAGGAACACCCCTCCACTTT. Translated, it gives CAWTIDTAGTPLHF. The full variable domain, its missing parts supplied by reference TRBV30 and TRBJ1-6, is SQTIHQWPATLVQPVGSPLSLECTVEGTSNPNLYWYRQAAGRGLQLLFYSVGIGQISSEVPQNLSASRPQDRQFILSSKKLLLSDSGFYLCAWTIDTAGTPLHFGNGTRLTVT.